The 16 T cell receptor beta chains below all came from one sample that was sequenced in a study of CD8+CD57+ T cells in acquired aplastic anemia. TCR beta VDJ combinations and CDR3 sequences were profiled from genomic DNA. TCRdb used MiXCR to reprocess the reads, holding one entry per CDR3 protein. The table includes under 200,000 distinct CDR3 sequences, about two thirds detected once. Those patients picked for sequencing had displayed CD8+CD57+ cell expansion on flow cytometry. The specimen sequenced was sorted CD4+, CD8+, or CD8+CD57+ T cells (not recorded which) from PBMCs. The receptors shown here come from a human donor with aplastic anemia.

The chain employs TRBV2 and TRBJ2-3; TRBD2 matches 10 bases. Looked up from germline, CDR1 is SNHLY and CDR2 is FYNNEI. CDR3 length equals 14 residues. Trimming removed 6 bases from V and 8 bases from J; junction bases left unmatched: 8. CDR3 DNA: TGTGCCAGCAGATTAAGCGGGGGGGCGGGTACGCAGTATTTT. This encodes CASRLSGGAGTQYF.

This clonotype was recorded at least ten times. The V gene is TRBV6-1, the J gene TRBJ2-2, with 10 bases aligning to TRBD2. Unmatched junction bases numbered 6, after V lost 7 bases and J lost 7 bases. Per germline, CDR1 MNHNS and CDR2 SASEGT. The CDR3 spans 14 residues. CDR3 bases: TGTGCCAGCATGCTAGCGGGAGAGAACGGGGAGCTGTTTTTT. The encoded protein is CASMLAGENGELFF.

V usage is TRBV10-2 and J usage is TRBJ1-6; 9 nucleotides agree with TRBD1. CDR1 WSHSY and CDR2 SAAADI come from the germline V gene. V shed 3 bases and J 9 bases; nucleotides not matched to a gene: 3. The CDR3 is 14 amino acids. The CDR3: CASSDLGQGSPLHF. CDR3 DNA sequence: TGCGCCAGCAGTGATTTGGGACAGGGTTCACCCCTCCACTTT.

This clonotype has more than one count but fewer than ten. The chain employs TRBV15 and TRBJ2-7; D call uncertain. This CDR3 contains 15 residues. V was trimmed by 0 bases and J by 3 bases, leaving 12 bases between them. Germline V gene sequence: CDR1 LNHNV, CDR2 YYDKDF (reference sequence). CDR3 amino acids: CATSRDRATSYEQYF. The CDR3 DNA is TGTGCCACCAGCAGAGATCGGGCAACAAGCTACGAGCAGTACTTC.

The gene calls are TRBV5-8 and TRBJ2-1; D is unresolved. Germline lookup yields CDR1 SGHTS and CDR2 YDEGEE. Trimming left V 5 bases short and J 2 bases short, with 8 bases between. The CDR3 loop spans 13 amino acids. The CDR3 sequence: CASRPETYNEQFF. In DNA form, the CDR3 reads TGTGCCAGCAGGCCTGAGACCTACAATGAGCAGTTCTTC.

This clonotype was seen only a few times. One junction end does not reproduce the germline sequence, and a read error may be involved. For the CDR3, the DNA is TGCGCCAGCCAACCTTTAAGGGGAAATGAGCAGTTCTTC. Its translation is CASQPLRGNEQFF. The gene calls are TRBV7-2 and TRBJ2-1, with D maybe TRBD1 (5 bases). The CDR3 is made up of 13 amino acids. Germline V gives CDR1 SGHTA, CDR2 FQGNSA.

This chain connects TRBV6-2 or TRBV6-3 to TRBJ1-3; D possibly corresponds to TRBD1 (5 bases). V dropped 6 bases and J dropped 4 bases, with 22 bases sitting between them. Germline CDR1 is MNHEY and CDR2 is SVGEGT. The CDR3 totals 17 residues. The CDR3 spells CASRGGTASVLGNTIYF. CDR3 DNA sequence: TGTGCCAGCAGGGGCGGGACGGCCAGCGTCTTAGGAAACACCATATATTTT.

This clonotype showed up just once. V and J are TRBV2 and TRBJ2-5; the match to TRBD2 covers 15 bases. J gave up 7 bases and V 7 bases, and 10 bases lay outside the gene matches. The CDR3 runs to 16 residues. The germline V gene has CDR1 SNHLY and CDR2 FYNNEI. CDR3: CASNRGLAGGGVTQYF. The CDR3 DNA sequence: TGTGCCAGCAACCGGGGACTAGCGGGAGGTGGTGTGACCCAGTACTTC. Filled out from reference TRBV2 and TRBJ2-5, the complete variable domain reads EPEVTQTPSHQVTQMGQEVILRCVPISNHLYFYWYRQILGQKVEFLVSFYNNEISEKSEIFDDQFSVERPDGSNFTLKIRSTKLEDSAMYFCASNRGLAGGGVTQYFGPGTRLLVL.

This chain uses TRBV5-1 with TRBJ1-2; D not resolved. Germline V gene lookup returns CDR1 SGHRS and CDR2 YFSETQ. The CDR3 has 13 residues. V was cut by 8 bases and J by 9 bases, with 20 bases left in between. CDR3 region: CARSRSDGERYTF. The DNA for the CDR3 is TGCGCCAGGAGCCGCAGCGATGGGGAGCGCTACACCTTC.

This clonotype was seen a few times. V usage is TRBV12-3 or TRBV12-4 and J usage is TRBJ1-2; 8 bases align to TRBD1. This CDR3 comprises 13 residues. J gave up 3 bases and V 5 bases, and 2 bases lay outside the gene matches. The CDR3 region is CASSGTGDYGYTF. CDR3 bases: TGTGCCAGCAGTGGGACAGGTGACTATGGCTACACCTTC.

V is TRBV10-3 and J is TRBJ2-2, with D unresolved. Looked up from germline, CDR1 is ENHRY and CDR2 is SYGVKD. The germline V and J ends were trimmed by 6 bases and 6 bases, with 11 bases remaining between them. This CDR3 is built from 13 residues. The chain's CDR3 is CAISEPAAGELFF. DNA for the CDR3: TGTGCCATCAGCGAACCCGCTGCCGGGGAGCTGTTTTTT.

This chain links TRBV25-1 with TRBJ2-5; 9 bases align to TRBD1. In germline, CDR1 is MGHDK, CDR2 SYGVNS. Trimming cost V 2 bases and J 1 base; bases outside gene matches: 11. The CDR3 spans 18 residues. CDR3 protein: CASSELLLSTGGQETQYF. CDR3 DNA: TGTGCCAGCAGTGAACTCCTCCTTTCGACAGGGGGCCAAGAGACCCAGTACTTC.

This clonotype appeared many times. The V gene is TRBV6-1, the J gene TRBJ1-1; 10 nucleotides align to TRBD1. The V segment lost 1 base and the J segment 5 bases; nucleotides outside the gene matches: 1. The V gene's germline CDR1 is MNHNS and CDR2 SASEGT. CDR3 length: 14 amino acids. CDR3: CASSEGTGGTEAFF. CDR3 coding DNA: TGTGCCAGCAGTGAAGGGACAGGGGGAACTGAAGCTTTCTTT.

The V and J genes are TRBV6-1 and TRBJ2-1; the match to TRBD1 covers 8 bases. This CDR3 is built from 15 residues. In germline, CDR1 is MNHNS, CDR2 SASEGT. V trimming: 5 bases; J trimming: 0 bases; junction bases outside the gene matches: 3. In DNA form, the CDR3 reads TGTGCCAGCAGTACAGGGGGTACCTCCTACAATGAGCAGTTCTTC. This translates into CASSTGGTSYNEQFF.

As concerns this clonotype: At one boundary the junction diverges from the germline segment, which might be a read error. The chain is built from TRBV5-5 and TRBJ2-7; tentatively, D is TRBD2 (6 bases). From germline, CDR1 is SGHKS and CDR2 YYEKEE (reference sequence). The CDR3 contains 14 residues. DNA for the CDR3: TGCGCCAGCAGCTGGGGGACTTCAGCCTACGAGCAGTACTTC. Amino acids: CASSWGTSAYEQYF.

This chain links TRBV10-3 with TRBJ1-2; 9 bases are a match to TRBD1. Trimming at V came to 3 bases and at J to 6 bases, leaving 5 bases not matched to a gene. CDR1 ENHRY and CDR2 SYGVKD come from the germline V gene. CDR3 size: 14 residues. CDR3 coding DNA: TGTGCCATCAGTGAACGACAGGGGGTTGATGGCTACACCTTC. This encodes CAISERQGVDGYTF.